This T cell receptor (beta chain) is from a study of human T cells and chemical hapten exposure. Library construction involved attaching unique molecular identifiers to individual cDNA molecules, which allowed quantitative, reproducible TCR counting. Original handling: Per-sample TCR counts ranged from roughly 20,000 to 750,000, median roughly 98,000. TCRdb used MiXCR to reprocess the RACE reads, holding one entry per CDR3 protein. TCRdb's processing, not the study's, gives the V and J calls here. This repertoire shows just over 350,000 distinct CDR3 sequences, about 6% found once; its top ten account for about 5.4%. The CDR3 has 11 residues. Trimming pared 6 bases from V and 9 bases from J, leaving 9 bases between. CDR1 is MNHNS and CDR2 is SASEGT in the germline V gene. Described time point: patch test 2, 6 weeks after DPC sensitization. Documented treatment: therapeutic diphenylcyclopropenone sensitization with weekly scalp DPC.

General study findings and limits: Expanded TCRs clustered into significantly more large CDR3 similarity groups than controls, the analysis revealed.

This clonotype was found a few times. Its specificity is not known. V is TRBV6-1 and J is TRBJ1-5; D unresolved. The sequence came from a woman aged 18-29 years with alopecia areata. Some clones in this sample may be carry-over from other donors' samples. Sequenced material: whole blood, taken in connection with sensitization to the hapten diphenylcyclopropenone (DPC). The CDR3 DNA reads as TGTGCCAGCAGGGAAAAGGGGCCCCAGCATTTT. The encoded protein is CASREKGPQHF.